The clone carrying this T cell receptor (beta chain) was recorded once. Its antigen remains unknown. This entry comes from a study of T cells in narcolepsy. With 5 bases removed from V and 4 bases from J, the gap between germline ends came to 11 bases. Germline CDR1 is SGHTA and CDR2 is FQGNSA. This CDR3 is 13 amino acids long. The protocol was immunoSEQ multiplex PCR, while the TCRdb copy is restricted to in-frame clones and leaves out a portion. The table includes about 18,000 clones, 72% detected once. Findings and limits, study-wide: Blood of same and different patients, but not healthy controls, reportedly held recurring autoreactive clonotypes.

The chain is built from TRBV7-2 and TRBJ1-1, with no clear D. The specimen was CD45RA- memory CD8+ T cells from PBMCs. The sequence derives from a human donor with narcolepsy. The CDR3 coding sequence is TGTGCCAGCAGCCCCTATGAGGGCACTGAAGCTTTCTTT. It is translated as CASSPYEGTEAFF. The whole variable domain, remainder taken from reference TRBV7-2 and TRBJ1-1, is GAGVSQSPSNKVTEKGKDVELRCDPISGHTALYWYRQSLGQGLEFLIYFQGNSAPDKSGLPSDRFSAERTGGSVSTLTIQRTQQEDSAVYLCASSPYEGTEAFFGQGTRLTVV.